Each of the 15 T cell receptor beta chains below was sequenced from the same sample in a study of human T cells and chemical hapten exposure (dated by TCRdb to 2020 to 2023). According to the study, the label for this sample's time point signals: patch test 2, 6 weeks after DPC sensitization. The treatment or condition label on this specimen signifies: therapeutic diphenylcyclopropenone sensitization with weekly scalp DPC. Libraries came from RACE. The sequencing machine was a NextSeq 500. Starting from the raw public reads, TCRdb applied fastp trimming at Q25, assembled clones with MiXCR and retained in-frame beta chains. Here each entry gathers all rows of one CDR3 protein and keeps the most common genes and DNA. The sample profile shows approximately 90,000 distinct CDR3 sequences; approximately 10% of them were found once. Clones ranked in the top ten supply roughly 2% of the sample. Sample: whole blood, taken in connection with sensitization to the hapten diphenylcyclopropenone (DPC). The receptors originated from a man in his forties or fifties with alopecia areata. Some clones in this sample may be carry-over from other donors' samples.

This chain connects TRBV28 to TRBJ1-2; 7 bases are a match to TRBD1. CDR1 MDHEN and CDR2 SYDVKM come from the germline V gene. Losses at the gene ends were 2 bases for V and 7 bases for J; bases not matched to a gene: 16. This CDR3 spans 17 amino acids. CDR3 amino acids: CASSLGLLRGQISGYTF. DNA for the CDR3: TGTGCCAGCAGTTTAGGTCTCTTGAGGGGACAGATATCTGGCTACACCTTC.

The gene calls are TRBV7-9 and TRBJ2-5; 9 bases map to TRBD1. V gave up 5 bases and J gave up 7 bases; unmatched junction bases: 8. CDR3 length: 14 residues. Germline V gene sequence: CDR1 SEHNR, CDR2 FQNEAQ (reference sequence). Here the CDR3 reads CASSQTGQGPTQYF. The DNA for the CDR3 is TGTGCCAGCAGCCAAACGGGACAGGGTCCGACCCAGTACTTC.

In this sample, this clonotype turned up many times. The CDR3 region is CSARQPQAQHF. CDR3 nucleotide sequence: TGCAGTGCTAGACAGCCTCAAGCCCAGCATTTT. The V gene is TRBV20-1, the J gene TRBJ1-5; no clear D. Germline V gives CDR1 DFQATT, CDR2 SNEGSKA (reference sequence). V lost 2 bases, J lost 11 bases, and 10 bases lay in between. CDR3 size: 11 residues.

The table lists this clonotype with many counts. The CDR3 coding sequence is TGTGCCAGCAGTGAAGGCAGGATGAACACTGAAGCTTTCTTT. It is translated as CASSEGRMNTEAFF. V gene TRBV2 combines with J gene TRBJ1-1; D is unclear. The CDR3 runs to 14 residues. V lost 1 base and J 0 bases, leaving 6 bases between the germline ends. The germline gives CDR1 SNHLY, CDR2 FYNNEI.

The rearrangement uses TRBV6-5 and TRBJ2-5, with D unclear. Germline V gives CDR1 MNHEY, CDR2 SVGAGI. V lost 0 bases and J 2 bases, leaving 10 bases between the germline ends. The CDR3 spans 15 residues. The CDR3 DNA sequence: TGTGCCAGCAGTTACTCGTGGGCAGTACAAGAGACCCAGTACTTC. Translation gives CASSYSWAVQETQYF.

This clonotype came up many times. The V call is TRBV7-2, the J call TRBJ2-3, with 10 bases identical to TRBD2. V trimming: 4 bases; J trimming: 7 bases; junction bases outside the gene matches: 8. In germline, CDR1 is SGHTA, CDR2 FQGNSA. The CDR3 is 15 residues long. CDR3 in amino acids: CASSSSGSGRNTQYF. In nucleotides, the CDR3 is TGTGCCAGCAGCTCCTCAGGTAGCGGGAGGAATACGCAGTATTTT.

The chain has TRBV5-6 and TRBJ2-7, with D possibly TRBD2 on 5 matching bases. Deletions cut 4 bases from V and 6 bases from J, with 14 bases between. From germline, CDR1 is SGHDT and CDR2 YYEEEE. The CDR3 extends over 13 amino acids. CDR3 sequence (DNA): TGTGCCAGCAGCCAAGTCAGAGGGTCCGAGCAGTACGTC. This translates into CASSQVRGSEQYV.

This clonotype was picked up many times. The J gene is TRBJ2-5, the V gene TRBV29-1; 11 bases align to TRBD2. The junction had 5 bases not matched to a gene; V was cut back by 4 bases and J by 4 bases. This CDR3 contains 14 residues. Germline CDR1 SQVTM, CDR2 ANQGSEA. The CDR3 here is CSVGSLAGVETQYF. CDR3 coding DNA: TGCAGCGTTGGATCACTAGCGGGAGTAGAGACCCAGTACTTC.

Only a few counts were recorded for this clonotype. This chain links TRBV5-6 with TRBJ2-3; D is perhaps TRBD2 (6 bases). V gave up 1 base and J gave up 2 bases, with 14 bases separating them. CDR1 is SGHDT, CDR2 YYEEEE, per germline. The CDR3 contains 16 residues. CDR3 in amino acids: CASSLRRGMYTDTQYF. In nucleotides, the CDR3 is TGTGCCAGCAGCTTGAGGAGGGGCATGTACACAGATACGCAGTATTTT.

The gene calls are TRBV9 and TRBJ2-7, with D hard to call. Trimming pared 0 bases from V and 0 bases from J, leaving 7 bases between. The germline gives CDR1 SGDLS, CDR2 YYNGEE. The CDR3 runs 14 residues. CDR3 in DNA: TGTGCCAGCAGCGTAGCTTGGGCCTCCTACGAGCAGTACTTC. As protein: CASSVAWASYEQYF.

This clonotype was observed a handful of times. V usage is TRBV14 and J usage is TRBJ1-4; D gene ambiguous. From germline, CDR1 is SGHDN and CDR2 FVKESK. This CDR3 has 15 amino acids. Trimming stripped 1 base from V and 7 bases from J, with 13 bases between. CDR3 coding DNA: TGTGCCAGCAGCCAAGGGGCGGCTGTTGGTGAAAAACTGTTTTTT. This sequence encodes CASSQGAAVGEKLFF.

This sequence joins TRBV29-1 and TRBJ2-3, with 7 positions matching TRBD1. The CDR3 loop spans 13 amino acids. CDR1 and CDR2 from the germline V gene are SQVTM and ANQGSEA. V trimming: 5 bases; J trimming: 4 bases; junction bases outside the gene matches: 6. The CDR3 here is CSVRDSGADTQYF. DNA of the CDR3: TGCAGCGTTCGGGACAGCGGTGCAGATACGCAGTATTTT.

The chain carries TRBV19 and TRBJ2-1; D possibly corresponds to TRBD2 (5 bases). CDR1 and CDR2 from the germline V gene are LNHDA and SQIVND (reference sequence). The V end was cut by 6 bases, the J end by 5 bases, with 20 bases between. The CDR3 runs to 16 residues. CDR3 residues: CASRENRGAFNNEQFF. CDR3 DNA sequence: TGTGCCAGTAGGGAAAACCGGGGAGCCTTTAACAATGAGCAGTTCTTC.

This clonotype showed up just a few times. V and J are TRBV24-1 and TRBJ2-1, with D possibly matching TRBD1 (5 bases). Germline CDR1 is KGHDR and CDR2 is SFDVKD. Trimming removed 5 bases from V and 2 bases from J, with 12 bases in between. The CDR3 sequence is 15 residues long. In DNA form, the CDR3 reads TGTGCCACCAGTGGAAGGGGCCGAGCCTACAATGAGCAGTTCTTC. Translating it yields CATSGRGRAYNEQFF.

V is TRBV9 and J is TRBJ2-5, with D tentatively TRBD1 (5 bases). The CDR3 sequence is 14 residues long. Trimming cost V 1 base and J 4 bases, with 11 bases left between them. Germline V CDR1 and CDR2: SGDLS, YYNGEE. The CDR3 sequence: CASSVLGVAETQYF. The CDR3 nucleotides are TGTGCCAGCAGCGTACTAGGGGTGGCAGAGACCCAGTACTTC. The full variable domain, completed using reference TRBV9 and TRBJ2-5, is DSGVTQTPKHLITATGQRVTLRCSPRSGDLSVYWYQQSLDQGLQFLIQYYNGEERAKGNILERFSAQQFPDLHSELNLSSLELGDSALYFCASSVLGVAETQYFGPGTRLLVL.